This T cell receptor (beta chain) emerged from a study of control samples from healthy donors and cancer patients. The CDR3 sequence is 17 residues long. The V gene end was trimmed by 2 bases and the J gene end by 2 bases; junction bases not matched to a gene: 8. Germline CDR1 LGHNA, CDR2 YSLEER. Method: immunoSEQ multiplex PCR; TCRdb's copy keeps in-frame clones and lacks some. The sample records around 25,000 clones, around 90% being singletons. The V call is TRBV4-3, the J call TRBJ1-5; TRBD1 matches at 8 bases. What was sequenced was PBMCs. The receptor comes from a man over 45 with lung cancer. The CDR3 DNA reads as TGCGCCAGCAGCCAATCCACCCCGACAGGGGGCAATCAGCCCCAGCATTTT. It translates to CASSQSTPTGGNQPQHF.